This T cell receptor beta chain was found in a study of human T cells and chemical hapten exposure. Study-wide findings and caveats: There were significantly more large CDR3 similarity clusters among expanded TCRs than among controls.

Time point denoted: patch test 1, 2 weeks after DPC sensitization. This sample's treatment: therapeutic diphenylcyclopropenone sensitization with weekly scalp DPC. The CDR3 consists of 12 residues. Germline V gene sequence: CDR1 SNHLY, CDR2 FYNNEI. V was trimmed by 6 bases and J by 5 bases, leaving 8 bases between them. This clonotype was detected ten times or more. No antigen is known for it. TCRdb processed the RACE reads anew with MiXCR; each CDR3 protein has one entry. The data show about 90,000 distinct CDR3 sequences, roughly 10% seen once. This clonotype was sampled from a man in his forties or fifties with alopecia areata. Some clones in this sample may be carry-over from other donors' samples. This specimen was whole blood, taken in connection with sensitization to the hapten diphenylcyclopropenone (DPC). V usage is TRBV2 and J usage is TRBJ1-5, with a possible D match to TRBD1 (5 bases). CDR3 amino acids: CASSGQYQPQHF. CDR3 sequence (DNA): TGTGCCAGCAGCGGACAATATCAGCCCCAGCATTTT.